What follows is one T cell receptor (beta chain) and its context. What it binds is unknown. It was with 60 Vbeta and 13 Jbeta primers that the PCR ran. The data were produced by immunoSEQ multiplex PCR, yet TCRdb's version contains in-frame clones alone and is incomplete. Here the sample spans about 91,000 clones, about 90% being singletons. This record comes from a study of cytomegalovirus exposure and HLA in healthy donors. Points from the study as a whole: A later analysis found most CMV-associated TCR beta chains apparently HLA-restricted. CMV serostatus was the only immune exposure information that was available. Earlier analysis found most TCR beta V segments productive about 90% or about 30% of the time. With later analysis, a missense DCLRE1C variant became linked to TCR beta V- and J-gene trimming.

The sequence was collected from a man younger than 30 in good health and CMV-seronegative. Material for sequencing was PBMCs.

CDR3 residues: CASSLRTTGFNTEAFF. The CDR3 bases are TGTGCCAGCAGCTTAAGAACGACAGGGTTCAACACTGAAGCTTTCTTT. This chain connects TRBV7-8 to TRBJ1-1; the match to TRBD1 covers 7 bases. From germline, CDR1 is SGHVS and CDR2 FQNEAQ. The V and J ends lost 2 bases and 2 bases, in that order; junction bases with no gene match: 8. The CDR3 contains 16 residues.